These 20 T cell receptor beta chains came from one sample sequenced in a study of technical replicates of blood from several donors. Method: immunoSEQ multiplex PCR; TCRdb's copy keeps in-frame clones and lacks some. The sample lists around 60,000 clones, 80% to 95% occurring once. Material: PBMCs. These TCRs come from a human donor in good health. Some clones in this sample may be carry-over from other donors' samples.

V usage is TRBV29-1 and J usage is TRBJ1-1; no clear D gene. Germline V gives CDR1 SQVTM, CDR2 ANQGSEA. The V gene lost 7 bases and the J gene lost 8 bases, with 14 bases spanning the gap. The length of the CDR3 is 11 residues. CDR3 coding DNA: TGCAGCGCCCACTTCGGCAGGGAAGCTTTCTTT. Its translation: CSAHFGREAFF.

This clone was recorded only once. The chain recombines TRBV11-3 with TRBJ2-7, with a possible D match to TRBD2 (6 bases). The CDR3 consists of 15 residues. In germline, CDR1 is SGHNT, CDR2 YENEEA. V gave up 5 bases and J gave up 2 bases, with 16 bases separating them. The DNA for the CDR3 is TGTGCCAGCAGCCCGGGCAGCGGGCGAACCTACGAGCAGTACTTC. Amino acid sequence: CASSPGSGRTYEQYF.

The J gene is TRBJ1-1, the V gene TRBV5-1, with TRBD1 matching 8 bases. V trimming: 3 bases; J trimming: 8 bases; junction bases outside the gene matches: 6. Germline V gives CDR1 SGHRS, CDR2 YFSETQ. The CDR3 extends over 13 amino acids. This CDR3 is CASSSGTGGEAFF. As DNA, the CDR3 is TGCGCCAGCAGCTCCGGGACAGGAGGCGAAGCTTTCTTT.

The rearrangement uses TRBV9 and TRBJ1-2; TRBD1 matches at 8 bases. With V trimmed by 4 bases and J by 5 bases, 10 bases remained unmatched. The CDR3 sequence is 15 residues long. In germline, CDR1 is SGDLS, CDR2 YYNGEE. CDR3 sequence reads: CASSPRTGIGYGYTF. The CDR3 nucleotides read TGTGCCAGCAGCCCCCGGACAGGGATTGGGTATGGCTACACCTTC.

The chain links TRBV4-1 to TRBJ2-3; perhaps TRBD1 as D (5 bases). Germline CDR1 MGHRA, CDR2 YSYEKL. Trimming removed 4 bases at V and 0 bases at J, with 8 bases between. The CDR3 has 14 residues. CDR3 in DNA: TGCGCCAGCAGCCGGGGCTATAGCACAGATACGCAGTATTTT. It specifies CASSRGYSTDTQYF.

The chain carries TRBV5-6 and TRBJ1-4; 11 bases map to TRBD1. Germline V gene sequence: CDR1 SGHDT, CDR2 YYEEEE. The CDR3 has 15 amino acids. The trim removed 5 bases at V and 7 bases at J, leaving 7 bases unmatched. The CDR3, as DNA: TGTGCCAGCAGACTTACCGGGACAGGGGGTGAAAAACTGTTTTTT. Translated, it gives CASRLTGTGGEKLFF.

The gene calls are TRBV28 and TRBJ2-3; TRBD2 aligns across 9 bases. Trimming removed 6 bases from V and 0 bases from J; junction bases left unmatched: 7. The CDR3 totals 16 residues. Germline V gives CDR1 MDHEN, CDR2 SYDVKM. As DNA, the CDR3 is TGTGCCAGCAGCTACAGCGGGGGGTCTAGCACAGATACGCAGTATTTT. This codes for CASSYSGGSSTDTQYF.

The V and J genes are TRBV5-6 and TRBJ2-7; 15 bases match TRBD2. The CDR3 is made up of 15 amino acids. Germline CDR1 reads SGHDT; CDR2 reads YYEEEE. V trimming: 3 bases; J trimming: 3 bases; junction bases outside the gene matches: 1. The CDR3 region is CASSWGLAGGYEQYF. The CDR3 bases are TGTGCCAGCAGCTGGGGACTAGCGGGAGGCTACGAGCAGTACTTC.

The V call is TRBV2, the J call TRBJ2-1; 12 bases fit TRBD2. The germline CDR1 and CDR2 sequences are SNHLY and FYNNEI. Trimming at V came to 6 bases and at J to 9 bases, leaving 9 bases not matched to a gene. There are 15 residues in the CDR3. This CDR3 is CASRSSGGGTGEQFF. In nucleotides, the CDR3 is TGTGCCAGCAGGTCTAGCGGGGGGGGTACCGGTGAGCAGTTCTTC.

The genes are TRBV4-3 and TRBJ1-4; no reliable D call. Germline CDR1 and CDR2: LGHNA and YSLEER. The V and J ends lost 0 bases and 10 bases respectively, with 18 bases between them. This CDR3 has 16 residues. The CDR3: CASSQERPGGGGKLFF. The DNA of the CDR3 is TGCGCCAGCAGCCAAGAACGGCCGGGAGGAGGCGGAAAACTGTTTTTT.

In DNA, the CDR3 is TGTGCCAGCAGCGGACCGGGACTAGCGGGGGGAGGTACCGGGGAGCTGTTTTTT. As protein: CASSGPGLAGGGTGELFF. V is TRBV25-1 and J is TRBJ2-2; TRBD2 matches at 15 bases. CDR3 length: 18 residues. Germline V gives CDR1 MGHDK, CDR2 SYGVNS. V shed 6 bases, J shed 5 bases, and the junction held 10 bases outside the gene matches.

The rearrangement links TRBV19 to TRBJ1-5; weak D call: TRBD1 (6 bases). The CDR3 is made up of 16 amino acids. CDR1 and CDR2 (germline): LNHDA, SQIVND (reference sequence). V gave up 2 bases and J gave up 7 bases, with 18 bases separating them. The chain's CDR3 is CASSINPKQGVQPQHF. CDR3 sequence (DNA): TGTGCCAGTAGTATAAACCCCAAACAGGGAGTGCAGCCCCAGCATTTT.

This chain links TRBV9 with TRBJ2-7, with D perhaps TRBD1 (5 bases). Germline CDR1 is SGDLS and CDR2 is YYNGEE. V dropped 0 bases and J dropped 6 bases, with 7 bases sitting between them. This CDR3 spans 12 amino acids. DNA for the CDR3: TGTGCCAGCAGCGTAGCTCAGGGCGAGCAGTACTTC. Amino acid sequence: CASSVAQGEQYF.

This rearrangement joins TRBV5-6 to TRBJ2-7; the D gene is possibly TRBD2 (5 bases). The V end lost 0 bases, the J end lost 4 bases, and 8 bases lay between the germline ends. The CDR3 loop spans 13 amino acids. CDR1 SGHDT and CDR2 YYEEEE come from the germline V gene. The CDR3 region has the DNA TGTGCCAGCAGCTTGGAGAGCGGATACGAGCAGTACTTC. Its protein product is CASSLESGYEQYF.

This clone was seen once. The chain carries TRBV11-3 and TRBJ2-3; 7 bases are shared with TRBD1. Looked up from germline, CDR1 is SGHNT and CDR2 is YENEEA. The CDR3 contains 14 residues. After removal of 8 bases from V and 5 bases from J, the junction contained 10 bases not matched to a gene. The CDR3 bases are TGTGCCAGCGGGGAGAAAGGGGGCGAAGATACGCAGTATTTT. This translates into CASGEKGGEDTQYF. The full variable domain, in which reference TRBV11-3 and TRBJ2-3 provide the parts outside the CDR3, is EAGVVQSPRYKIIEKKQPVAFWCNPISGHNTLYWYLQNLGQGPELLIRYENEEAVDDSQLPKDRFSAERLKGVDSTLKIQPAELGDSAVYLCASGEKGGEDTQYFGPGTRLTVL.

The chain combines TRBV5-4 with TRBJ2-7; 10 nucleotides align to TRBD2. The V and J ends lost 5 bases and 0 bases, in that order; junction bases with no gene match: 5. CDR3 length: 15 residues. CDR1 is SGHNT, CDR2 YYREEE, per germline (reference sequence). The DNA for the CDR3 is TGTGCCAGCAGGTTCGGGACTAGCGACTCCTACGAGCAGTACTTC. This encodes CASRFGTSDSYEQYF. The variable domain in full, completed from reference TRBV5-4 and TRBJ2-7, reads ETGVTQSPTHLIKTRGQQVTLRCSSQSGHNTVSWYQQALGQGPQFIFQYYREEENGRGNFPPRFSGLQFPNYSSELNVNALELDDSALYLCASRFGTSDSYEQYFGPGTRLTVT.

The chain has TRBV6-1 and TRBJ1-1, with D possibly TRBD1 on 5 matching bases. The CDR3 has 15 amino acids. The V end lost 0 bases, the J end lost 5 bases, and 13 bases lay between the germline ends. The germline V gene has CDR1 MNHNS and CDR2 SASEGT. Here the CDR3 reads CASSEAPGLRTEAFF. As DNA, the CDR3 is TGTGCCAGCAGTGAAGCACCGGGACTGAGGACTGAAGCTTTCTTT.

The CDR3, as DNA: TGTGCCAGCAGCTCGGGTGGGCTAGCGGGAGGGCCTGGAGCCAAAAACATTCAGTACTTC. Translated, it gives CASSSGGLAGGPGAKNIQYF. This chain uses TRBV5-4 with TRBJ2-4; 12 nucleotides agree with TRBD2. The CDR3 is 20 residues long. Germline loops: CDR1 SGHNT, CDR2 YYREEE (reference sequence). The trim removed 3 bases at V and 0 bases at J, leaving 13 bases unmatched.

The chain carries TRBV21-1 and TRBJ1-2; the table's D call TRBD1 went unverified against the DNA. TRBV21-1 is noted as a pseudogene. CDR3 size: 13 residues. DNA of the CDR3: TGTGCCAGCGACGGACAGGGGAGCTATGGCTACACCTTC. Amino acid sequence: CASDGQGSYGYTF.

This chain uses TRBV7-3 with TRBJ2-3; 9 bases line up with TRBD2. V trimming: 6 bases; J trimming: 3 bases; junction bases outside the gene matches: 19. Germline V gives CDR1 SGHTA, CDR2 FQGTGA. The length of the CDR3 is 19 residues. CDR3 sequence (DNA): TGTGCCAGCAGGTCAGAGGGGCCGGCGACTAGCGGAAATACAGATACGCAGTATTTT. Translating gives CASRSEGPATSGNTDTQYF.